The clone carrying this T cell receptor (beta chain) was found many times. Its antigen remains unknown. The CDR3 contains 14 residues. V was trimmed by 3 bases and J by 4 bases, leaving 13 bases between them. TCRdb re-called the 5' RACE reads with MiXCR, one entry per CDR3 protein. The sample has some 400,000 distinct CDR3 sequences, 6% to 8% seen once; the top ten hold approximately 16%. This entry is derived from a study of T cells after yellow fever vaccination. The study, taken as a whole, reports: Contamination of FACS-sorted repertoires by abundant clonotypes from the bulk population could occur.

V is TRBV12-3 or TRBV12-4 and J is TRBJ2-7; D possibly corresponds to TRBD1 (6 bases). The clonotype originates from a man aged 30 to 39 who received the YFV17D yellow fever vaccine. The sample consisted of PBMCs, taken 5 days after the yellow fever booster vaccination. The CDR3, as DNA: TGTGCCAGCAGTTTCTCCGACAGGAGTTACGAGCAGTACTTC. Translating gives CASSFSDRSYEQYF.